Following are 21 T cell receptor beta chains from one sample sequenced in a study of T cell responses to AZD1222 COVID-19 vaccine (dated by TCRdb to the early 2020s). The library came from the immunoSEQ multiplex PCR assay. Entries here come from immuneACCESS through TCRdb and include only in-frame sequences with V and J called. Some clones fail to appear in such tables; in the studies checked, an unresolved V gene covers under half of the shortfall, and the cause of the remainder is unknown. The sample data list 90,000 to 150,000 clones, and roughly nine tenths of these were observed just once. The ten largest clonotypes hold roughly a tenth of the sample. The time point label here, explained by the study, means: baseline before first vaccination. Sequenced material: peripheral blood, taken on day 0 of AZD1222 vaccination. These receptors were obtained from an adult in good health.

This clone turned up a few times. The DNA for the CDR3 is TGTGCCTGGAAGAGGGGGATGGGCAATCAGCCCCAGCATTTT. It translates to CAWKRGMGNQPQHF. V gene TRBV30 combines with J gene TRBJ1-5; maybe TRBD1 (6 bases). The CDR3 extends over 14 amino acids. The germline V and J ends were trimmed by 4 bases and 2 bases, with 12 bases remaining between them. Germline CDR1 reads GTSNPN; CDR2 reads SVGIG (reference sequence).

The chain carries TRBV7-3 and TRBJ1-1; TRBD1 is a possible D gene (5 bases). Looked up from germline, CDR1 is SGHTA and CDR2 is FQGTGA. The CDR3 has 14 residues. V lost 2 bases and J 6 bases, leaving 13 bases between the germline ends. CDR3 bases: TGTGCCAGCAGCTTACGGGGGGGAAGCCCTGAAGCTTTCTTT. The encoded protein is CASSLRGGSPEAFF.

V usage is TRBV4-2 and J usage is TRBJ2-1; D possibly corresponds to TRBD1 (6 bases). The CDR3 runs 18 residues. Germline V gene data show CDR1 as LGHNA and CDR2 as YNFKEQ. Trimming removed 0 bases at V and 1 base at J, with 16 bases between. CDR3 residues: CASSQDPYTGSSYNEQFF. The CDR3 DNA sequence: TGTGCCAGCAGCCAAGATCCTTATACAGGGAGTTCCTACAATGAGCAGTTCTTC.

For the CDR3, the DNA is TGTGCCAGCAGCCCCGCAGAACAGGGGCCCGGGGAGCTGTTTTTT. Translated, it gives CASSPAEQGPGELFF. The chain links TRBV7-6 to TRBJ2-2, with 7 bases fitting TRBD1. The CDR3 runs to 15 residues. Per the germline V gene, CDR1 is SGHVS and CDR2 is FNYEAQ. The ends lost 5 bases at V and 6 bases at J; junction bases unmatched: 9.

The J gene is TRBJ2-1, the V gene TRBV7-2; TRBD1 agrees at 9 bases. Germline lookup yields CDR1 SGHTA and CDR2 FQGNSA. V shed 3 bases and J 9 bases; nucleotides not matched to a gene: 9. The CDR3 runs to 15 residues. The CDR3 reads CASSFPDRGNFEQFF. The CDR3, as DNA: TGTGCCAGCAGCTTTCCCGACAGGGGGAACTTTGAGCAGTTCTTC.

This chain joins TRBV12-3 or TRBV12-4 and TRBJ1-1; D not resolved. Trimming removed 8 bases at V and 3 bases at J, with 10 bases between. The CDR3 has 12 amino acids. For the CDR3, the DNA is TGTGCCAGCGTGGCATCGGACACTGAAGCTTTCTTT. Protein product: CASVASDTEAFF.

The chain recombines TRBV5-5 with TRBJ1-4; TRBD1 is a possible D gene (5 bases). The CDR3 loop spans 16 amino acids. Germline CDR1 and CDR2: SGHKS and YYEKEE (reference sequence). V lost 0 bases to trimming and J lost 0 bases, with 9 bases between them. As DNA, the CDR3 is TGTGCCAGCAGCTTGGGGGACGTTGCAACTAATGAAAAACTGTTTTTT. This sequence encodes CASSLGDVATNEKLFF.

This chain uses TRBV24-1 with TRBJ2-4; TRBD1 matches 9 bases. The CDR3 is 15 residues long. Per germline, CDR1 KGHDR and CDR2 SFDVKD. V shed 3 bases, J shed 3 bases, and the junction held 2 bases outside the gene matches. The CDR3 nucleotides are TGTGCCACCAGTGATCCGGGACAGGGCAAAAACATTCAGTACTTC. Translating it yields CATSDPGQGKNIQYF.

This sequence joins TRBV5-1 and TRBJ2-1; the D is unclear. Trimming removed 1 base at V and 10 bases at J, with 12 bases between. CDR1 SGHRS and CDR2 YFSETQ come from the germline V gene. This CDR3 is built from 13 residues. The CDR3 here is CASSLSTTGEQFF. CDR3 nucleotides: TGCGCCAGCAGCTTGAGCACGACTGGGGAGCAGTTCTTC.

The chain carries TRBV18 and TRBJ1-5, with 8 bases aligning to TRBD1. CDR3 length: 14 amino acids. Trimming cost V 5 bases and J 4 bases; bases outside gene matches: 4. Germline assignment: CDR1 KGHSH and CDR2 LQKENI. CDR3 loop: CASSSGQVNQPQHF. CDR3 DNA: TGTGCCAGCTCATCGGGACAGGTGAATCAGCCCCAGCATTTT. The full variable domain, with the rest looked up from reference TRBV18 and TRBJ1-5, is NAGVMQNPRHLVRRRGQEARLRCSPMKGHSHVYWYRQLPEEGLKFMVYLQKENIIDESGMPKERFSAEFPKEGPSILRIQQVVRGDSAAYFCASSSGQVNQPQHFGDGTRLSIL.

The chain recombines TRBV5-1 with TRBJ1-1, with 7 bases matching TRBD1. This CDR3 is 14 amino acids long. Germline V gene sequence: CDR1 SGHRS, CDR2 YFSETQ. Trimming took 3 bases from V and 0 from J; bases not matched to a gene: 2. CDR3 loop: CASSWTGMNTEAFF. CDR3 DNA sequence: TGCGCCAGCAGCTGGACAGGTATGAACACTGAAGCTTTCTTT.

This chain uses TRBV4-3 with TRBJ2-3, with D hard to call. CDR3 size: 15 residues. With 0 bases removed from V and 4 bases from J, the gap between germline ends came to 11 bases. CDR1 is LGHNA, CDR2 YSLEER, per germline. CDR3 coding DNA: TGCGCCAGCAGCCAAGATGCCGTTGTCGCAGATACGCAGTATTTT. Its translation is CASSQDAVVADTQYF.

CDR3 loop: CASSWGTANTGELFF. Written as DNA, the CDR3 is TGTGCCAGCAGTTGGGGGACGGCGAACACCGGGGAGCTGTTTTTT. V usage is TRBV6-6 and J usage is TRBJ2-2, with D perhaps given as TRBD1 or TRBD2 (5 bases each). Germline V gene sequence: CDR1 MNHNY, CDR2 SVGAGI (reference sequence). Trimming stripped 4 bases from V and 0 bases from J, with 9 bases between. The CDR3 sequence is 15 residues long.

The V and J genes are TRBV9 and TRBJ2-2; 9 bases map to TRBD1. The germline gives CDR1 SGDLS, CDR2 YYNGEE. Trimming took 5 bases from V and 3 from J; bases not matched to a gene: 5. The CDR3 totals 15 residues. CDR3 nucleotide sequence: TGTGCCAGCAGGGTAACAGGGGGCCACACCGGGGAGCTGTTTTTT. Translation gives CASRVTGGHTGELFF.

The chain is built from TRBV7-9 and TRBJ2-7; D is unresolved. Germline CDR1 is SEHNR and CDR2 is FQNEAQ (reference sequence). This CDR3 is built from 13 residues. Trimming stripped 5 bases from V and 1 base from J, with 9 bases between. The CDR3 loop reads CASSPHASYEQYF. The CDR3 DNA follows: TGTGCCAGCAGCCCACACGCATCCTACGAGCAGTACTTC. The variable domain in full, with the rest retrieved from reference TRBV7-9 and TRBJ2-7, is DTGVSQNPRHKITKRGQNVTFRCDPISEHNRLYWYRQTLGQGPEFLTYFQNEAQLEKSRLLSDRFSAERPKGSFSTLEIQRTEQGDSAMYLCASSPHASYEQYFGPGTRLTVT.

V gene TRBV7-2 combines with J gene TRBJ1-2; tentative D call: TRBD1 (5 bases). CDR3 size: 13 residues. Per the germline V gene, CDR1 is SGHTA and CDR2 is FQGNSA. V was clipped by 6 bases and J by 4 bases, with 12 bases between them. CDR3 sequence (DNA): TGTGCCAGCAGAAATAGCAGGGTCTATGGCTACACCTTC. Its protein is CASRNSRVYGYTF.

The chain joins TRBV29-1 to TRBJ2-1, with TRBD2 matching over 8 bases. The germline V gene encodes CDR1 SQVTM and CDR2 ANQGSEA. With V trimmed by 6 bases and J by 2 bases, 6 bases remained unmatched. There are 14 residues in the CDR3. The CDR3 loop is CSVAPGLAYNEQFF. The DNA of the CDR3 is TGCAGCGTGGCACCGGGACTAGCCTACAATGAGCAGTTCTTC.

The rearrangement joins TRBV6-5 to TRBJ1-4; D is unclear. V was pared by 5 bases and J by 5 bases, with 12 bases between. The germline CDR1 and CDR2 sequences are MNHEY and SVGAGI. CDR3 length equals 14 residues. The CDR3 nucleotides read TGTGCCAGCAGTCTAGGACGGAGAAATGAAAAACTGTTTTTT. Amino acid sequence: CASSLGRRNEKLFF.

Concerning this clone: Other DNA sequences of this sample code for an identical CDR3. V and J are TRBV18 and TRBJ2-3; possibly TRBD2 for D (7 bases). Germline V lookup: CDR1 KGHSH, CDR2 LQKENI. This CDR3 spans 15 amino acids. V was trimmed by 5 bases and J by 2 bases, leaving 14 bases between them. This chain's CDR3 is CASSSTGGHTDTQYF. CDR3 bases: TGTGCCAGCTCATCTACGGGGGGCCACACAGATACGCAGTATTTT.

The chain links TRBV7-9 to TRBJ2-3; unclear D gene. CDR3 size: 12 residues. The V and J ends lost 5 bases and 8 bases respectively, with 11 bases between them. The germline V gene has CDR1 SEHNR and CDR2 FQNEAQ (reference sequence). The CDR3 region has the DNA TGTGCCAGCAGCGAGGAGTCAGGTACGCAGTATTTT. It specifies CASSEESGTQYF. The variable domain in full, completed from reference TRBV7-9 and TRBJ2-3, reads DTGVSQNPRHKITKRGQNVTFRCDPISEHNRLYWYRQTLGQGPEFLTYFQNEAQLEKSRLLSDRFSAERPKGSFSTLEIQRTEQGDSAMYLCASSEESGTQYFGPGTRLTVL.

The chain couples TRBV9 to TRBJ1-2; 7 bases are shared with TRBD1. V lost 4 bases, J lost 2 bases, and 8 bases stayed unmatched. The germline CDR1 and CDR2 sequences are SGDLS and YYNGEE. There are 15 residues in the CDR3. The DNA for the CDR3 is TGTGCCAGCAGCCTTCGACAGGGTGGGAACTATGGCTACACCTTC. This encodes CASSLRQGGNYGYTF.